These 11 T cell receptor beta chains share one sample of origin, sequenced in a study of a mutant IDH1 vaccine in newly diagnosed glioma (dated by TCRdb to about 2021). The library was generated by the immunoSEQ multiplex PCR assay. TCRdb limited this immuneACCESS table to in-frame rearrangements with V and J called. A share of clones is missing; checked studies link under half to unresolved V genes, and the rest is unexplained. For this sample the table gives around 88,000 clones, of which around 80% were detected only once. The ten largest clones take up 7.5% of the sample. The sample's time point label, in plain terms: baseline, week 1 (first vaccination visit). In the paper's terms, the treatment or condition label means: pre-vaccination baseline after standard-of-care therapy. Source: PBMCs, taken from a glioma patient treated with radiotherapy, temozolomide or both. The origin of the receptors is a man aged 35-49 years with glioma.

This clone was observed many times. The V and J genes are TRBV5-6 and TRBJ2-1; 7 bases map to TRBD1. This CDR3 has 14 residues. J was trimmed by 3 bases and V by 6 bases; bases with no gene match: 6. CDR1 and CDR2 from the germline V gene are SGHDT and YYEEEE. The DNA of the CDR3 is TGTGCCAGCATTCTCGGGGACAGCTACAATGAGCAGTTCTTC. This sequence encodes CASILGDSYNEQFF.

The V and J genes are TRBV6-5 and TRBJ1-6, with D tentatively TRBD1 (5 bases). V was cut by 2 bases and J by 7 bases, with 12 bases left in between. Germline V lookup: CDR1 MNHEY, CDR2 SVGAGI. This CDR3 comprises 15 residues. The CDR3 protein is CASSYGTAQNSPLHF. The CDR3 DNA follows: TGTGCCAGCAGTTACGGGACGGCGCAAAATTCACCCCTCCACTTT.

This chain links TRBV30 with TRBJ1-4; tentative D call: TRBD1 (6 bases). V lost 2 bases to trimming and J lost 4 bases, with 14 bases between them. CDR1 and CDR2 (germline): GTSNPN, SVGIG (reference sequence). The CDR3 length is 15 residues. The chain's CDR3 is CAWSTQGSINEKLFF. CDR3 DNA sequence: TGTGCCTGGAGTACTCAGGGGTCCATTAATGAAAAACTGTTTTTT.

About this clone itself: An end of the junction does not agree with germline; a read error may underlie this. The rearrangement uses TRBV7-7 and TRBJ2-2; D gene unclear. The CDR3 runs 14 residues. The V gene's germline CDR1 is SSHAT and CDR2 FNYEAQ (reference sequence). The CDR3: CASSLKPGTGELFF. In DNA, the CDR3 is TGTGCTAGCAGCCTGAAACCGGGCACCGGGGAGCTGTTTTTT. The whole variable domain, filled in from reference TRBV7-7 and TRBJ2-2, reads GAGVSQSPRYKVTKRGQDVTLRCDPISSHATLYWYQQALGQGPEFLTYFNYEAQPDKSGLPSDRFSAERPEGSISTLTIQRTEQRDSAMYRCASSLKPGTGELFFGEGSRLTVL.

This clone has a handful of counts. This rearrangement joins TRBV7-9 to TRBJ1-1; possible D gene TRBD1, 6 bases. Trimming took off 5 bases at V and 5 bases at J, with 15 bases between the two ends. The CDR3 loop spans 14 amino acids. The V gene's germline CDR1 is SEHNR and CDR2 FQNEAQ (reference sequence). The CDR3 loop is CASSAQGMGTEAFF. CDR3 sequence (DNA): TGTGCCAGCAGCGCACAGGGAATGGGGACTGAAGCTTTCTTT.

The chain combines TRBV12-5 with TRBJ1-5; unclear D gene. The CDR3 has 17 residues. From germline, CDR1 is LGHNT and CDR2 FRNRAP. The ends were cut back, 4 bases at V and 0 bases at J, with 16 bases in the middle. Here the CDR3 DNA reads TGTGCTAGTGGTTGCCCCCCTCGGACCCCTAGCAATCAGCCCCAGCATTTT. Its protein is CASGCPPRTPSNQPQHF.

The chain combines TRBV25-1 with TRBJ1-4; D possibly corresponds to TRBD1 (6 bases). The V gene lost 6 bases and the J gene lost 0 bases, with 11 bases spanning the gap. Germline-derived CDR1 and CDR2 are MGHDK and SYGVNS. This CDR3 has 15 residues. CDR3 region: CASRGRGPTNEKLFF. The CDR3 DNA is TGTGCCAGCAGGGGACGGGGGCCAACTAATGAAAAACTGTTTTTT.

The chain couples TRBV30 to TRBJ2-1, with 8 positions matching TRBD2. There are 16 residues in the CDR3. With V trimmed by 0 bases and J by 0 bases, 4 bases remained unmatched. CDR1 is GTSNPN and CDR2 is SVGIG in the germline V gene (reference sequence). CDR3 DNA sequence: TGTGCCTGGAGTGTAGCGGGGGCGGCCTCCTACAATGAGCAGTTCTTC. Residues: CAWSVAGAASYNEQFF.

J is TRBJ2-1 and V is TRBV4-2; 8 nucleotides line up with TRBD1. CDR3 size: 14 residues. Germline values: CDR1 LGHNA, CDR2 YNFKEQ. Trimming took 4 bases from V and 4 from J; bases not matched to a gene: 3. CDR3 sequence reads: CASSLGTGYNEQFF. DNA of the CDR3: TGTGCCAGCAGCCTAGGGACAGGATACAATGAGCAGTTCTTC.

This chain links TRBV7-8 with TRBJ2-1, with TRBD1 matching over 12 bases. Germline CDR1 reads SGHVS; CDR2 reads FQNEAQ. V was pared by 10 bases and J by 12 bases, with 13 bases of the junction left unmatched. The CDR3 consists of 14 residues. CDR3 loop: CATWTGTGGSGQFF. CDR3 DNA: TGTGCCACCTGGACCGGGACAGGGGGCTCGGGGCAGTTCTTC.

The chain is built from TRBV7-2 and TRBJ2-1; unclear D gene. Germline-derived CDR1 and CDR2 are SGHTA and FQGNSA. Trimming pared 4 bases from V and 7 bases from J, leaving 14 bases between. The length of the CDR3 is 14 residues. CDR3 sequence reads: CASSSQWAQNEQFF. The CDR3 DNA reads as TGTGCCAGCAGCTCTCAGTGGGCTCAAAATGAGCAGTTCTTC.